The rows below give T cell receptor beta chains drawn from one sample of a study of blood T cell repertoires in COVID-19. Profiling relied on immunoSEQ multiplex PCR, and the TCRdb table lists in-frame clones only, not all of them. This sample has roughly 150,000 clones, with almost 85% found just once. Material: peripheral blood. The receptors were sampled from a man in his fifties or sixties with acute or convalescent COVID-19. Both conserved end residues are trimmed from each CDR3.

>TRBV7-9|TRBJ1-4
ASSLEQSEKLF
>TRBV18|TRBJ2-7
ASSPRAGSSYEQY
>TRBV28|TRBJ1-3
ASSFRGRRNTIY
>TRBV5-6|TRBJ1-1
ASSYGTGGTEAF
>TRBV4-1|TRBJ2-7
ASSPLGQGVYEQY
>TRBV12-3/TRBV12-4|TRBJ2-7
ASSFAGSYEQY
>TRBV27|TRBJ1-5
ASRSGFSNQPQH
>TRBV4-1|TRBJ1-1
ASSQRPGTLNTEAF
>TRBV19|TRBJ1-2
ASTPTAGYGYT
>TRBV5-1|TRBJ2-7
ASTLEGAYEQY
>TRBV7-8|TRBJ2-7
ASSLGGRAKSYEQY
>TRBV5-1|TRBJ2-1
ASRATGYEQF
>TRBV18|TRBJ2-5
ASSPKGVVFQETQY
>TRBV6-4|TRBJ1-2
ASRPQGAGVEGYT
>TRBV4-2|TRBJ1-3
ASSPGVNTIY
>TRBV7-8|TRBJ1-1
ASSLGSAGNTEAF
>TRBV27|TRBJ2-2
ASSPPLRPPLPGELF
>TRBV5-1|TRBJ2-7
ASSFSGGEQY
>TRBV30|TRBJ2-7
AWRYGLSSYEQY
>TRBV5-1|TRBJ1-2
ASSPRTANYGYT
>TRBV5-1|TRBJ2-1
ASSATGLAGLNEQF
>TRBV5-1|TRBJ1-1
ASTPTTGLNTEAF
>TRBV10-3|TRBJ2-2
AIRVQGRTGELF
>TRBV24-1|TRBJ1-2
ATSQGQGSGYT
>TRBV19|TRBJ1-2
ASSSGVGYGYT
>TRBV28|TRBJ2-5
ASSQPGAGGTQY
>TRBV3-1/TRBV3-2|TRBJ1-2
ASSQDTGNYGYT
>TRBV10-3|TRBJ1-1
ATRTEGNTEAF
>TRBV5-1|TRBJ1-6
ASSLELRQGGSPLH
>TRBV28|TRBJ1-3
ASSSGHGRGHTIY
>TRBV6-5|TRBJ2-3
ASSYSSGASDTQY
>TRBV4-2|TRBJ2-1
ASSQDRTSGDEQF
>TRBV6-4|TRBJ1-1
ASRLTGETEAF
>TRBV27|TRBJ2-5
ASSLIGLQETQY
>TRBV2|TRBJ2-3
ASSRDRGLADTQY
>TRBV24-1|TRBJ1-3
ATSDFPHGQGEDLWGNTIY
>TRBV18|TRBJ1-1
ASSPSGGGTEAF
>TRBV27|TRBJ1-5
ASSFSRGRAQPQH
>TRBV28|TRBJ1-5
ASSPVGQGIYNQPQH
>TRBV12-3/TRBV12-4|TRBJ1-5
ATRGGAGQPQH
>TRBV19|TRBJ2-5
ASSMSSQETQY
>TRBV19|TRBJ1-4
ASRTGLGEKLF
>TRBV4-1|TRBJ2-1
ASSQDGPRQISYNEQF
>TRBV11-3|TRBJ2-2
ASIPFANTGELF
>TRBV3-1/TRBV3-2|TRBJ2-1
ASYDWVRNEQF
>TRBV27|TRBJ1-1
ASSSTSSGTEAF
>TRBV19|TRBJ1-1
ASSIDPGGGTEAF
>TRBV5-1|TRBJ2-7
ASSSNLAGGQDEQY